This T cell receptor beta chain came from a study of T cells in Graves' hyperthyroidism and ophthalmopathy. Whole-study results and caveats: In validation, the model predicted ophthalmopathy. These predictions came a median approximately 6.5 months before onset. Appearing also in blood were most of the thyroid clonotypes expanded above 0.001.

This clonotype was counted many times. What it binds is unknown. RNA transcripts provided the source from which TCR beta CDR3 regions were amplified. The HTBI primer set served for first-round RT-PCR of the TCR CDR3. Via MiXCR, TCRdb re-called the multiplex PCR reads, giving one row per CDR3 protein. The table records 600,000 or so distinct CDR3 sequences, roughly 15% of them present only once. V lost 2 bases, J lost 2 bases, and 10 bases lay in between. Germline loops: CDR1 MDHEN, CDR2 SYDVKM. CDR3 size: 14 residues. A Clinical Activity Score of at least 3, a NOSPECS grade of at least 4 and a duration under 3 months were recorded in the ophthalmopathy patients. The PBMCs were sourced from fresh peripheral blood (about 10 ml).

This rearrangement joins TRBV28 to TRBJ2-7; D call uncertain. Specimen: blood. The receptor comes from a woman between 50 and 59 years old with Graves' ophthalmopathy. The CDR3, as DNA: TGTGCCAGCAGTTTAGGCGGCTGGGCCTACGAGCAGTACTTC. This codes for CASSLGGWAYEQYF.